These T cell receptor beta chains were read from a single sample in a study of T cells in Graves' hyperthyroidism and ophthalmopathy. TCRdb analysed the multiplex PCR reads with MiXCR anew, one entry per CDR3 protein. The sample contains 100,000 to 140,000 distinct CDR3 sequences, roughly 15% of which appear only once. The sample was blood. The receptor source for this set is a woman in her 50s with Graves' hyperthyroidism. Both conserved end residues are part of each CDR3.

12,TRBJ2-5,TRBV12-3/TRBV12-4,CASSTRGETQYF
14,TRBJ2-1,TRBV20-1,CSAMGLGKYNEQFF
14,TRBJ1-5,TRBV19,CASSMDKGNQPQHF
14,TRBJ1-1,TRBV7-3,CASSIQGQGTEAFF
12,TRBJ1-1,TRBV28,CASSPPVSSAFF
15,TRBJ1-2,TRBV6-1,CASMAGIGANYGYTF
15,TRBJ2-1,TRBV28,CASSFRTSSYNEQFF
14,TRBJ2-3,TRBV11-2,CASSDRGRRDTQYF
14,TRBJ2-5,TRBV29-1,CSVQTGQGKETQYF
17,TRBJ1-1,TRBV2,CASSGGAFDRGPVEAFF
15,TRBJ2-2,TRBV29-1,CSVGGQITNTGELFF
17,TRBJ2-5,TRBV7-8,CASSFQGPDRGGETQYF
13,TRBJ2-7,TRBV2,CASSERGWDEQYF
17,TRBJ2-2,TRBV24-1,CATSDSTSGRNTGELFF
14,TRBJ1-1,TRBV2,CASSGRRGNTEAFF
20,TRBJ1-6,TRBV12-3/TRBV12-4,CASRLAASRGRGSVRSPLHF
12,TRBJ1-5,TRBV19,CASSMGFQPQHF
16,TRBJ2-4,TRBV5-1,CASSLAGRQRRDIQYF
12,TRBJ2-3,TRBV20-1,CSASGGEDTQYF
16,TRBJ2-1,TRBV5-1,CASGTSGKSSYNEQFF
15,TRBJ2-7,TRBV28,CASSPSGTGGYEQYF
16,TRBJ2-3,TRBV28,CASSLWAGGGTDTQYF
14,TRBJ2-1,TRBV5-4,CASSLDGRSNEQFF
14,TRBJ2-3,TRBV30,CAWVLAQSTDTQYF
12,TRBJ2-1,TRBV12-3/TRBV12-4,CASSFTNNEQFF
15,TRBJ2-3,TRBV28,CASSFRDLKLYTQYF
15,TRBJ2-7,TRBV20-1,CSAAWGGRASHEQYF
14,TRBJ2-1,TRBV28,CASSLRGSPNEQFF
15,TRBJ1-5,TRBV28,CASSPLNRGGQPQHF
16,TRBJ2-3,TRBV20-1,CSASSGSAPSTDTQYF
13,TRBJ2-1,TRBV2,CASRDRGYNEQFF
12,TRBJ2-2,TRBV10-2,CASRLRGLELFF
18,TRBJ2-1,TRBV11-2,CASSLLFSSGSSYNEQFF
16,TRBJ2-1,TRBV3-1,CASSPTEGGLGSEQFF
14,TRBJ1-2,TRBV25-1,CASSEYTAAYGYTF
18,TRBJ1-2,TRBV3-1,CASSFGEQPGQGRGGYTF
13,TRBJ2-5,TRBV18,CASSTTYAETQYF
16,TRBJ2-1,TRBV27,CATMPASASTGNEQFF
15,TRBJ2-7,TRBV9,CASSQSGGGSYEQYF
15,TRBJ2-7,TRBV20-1,CSARNPLFGSYEQYF
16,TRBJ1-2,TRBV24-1,CATSDPSDRGGYGYTF
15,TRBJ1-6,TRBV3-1,CASSRRGTGHSPLHF
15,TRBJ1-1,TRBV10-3,CAISRWGNSNTEAFF
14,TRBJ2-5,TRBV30,CAWSVLDRQETQYF
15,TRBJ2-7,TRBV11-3,CASSLGSGASYEQYF
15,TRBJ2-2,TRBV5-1,CASRTGQTNTGELFF
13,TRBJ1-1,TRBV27,CASSTAGNTEAFF
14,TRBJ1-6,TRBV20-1,CSARVEGRRSPLHF
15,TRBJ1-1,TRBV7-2,CASRYDRVSNTEAFF